One and the same sample provided the 25 T cell receptor beta chains below, sequenced in a study of high-grade serous ovarian cancer treatment subgroups. Tumor tissue was taken before any definitive surgery or chemotherapy was given. The repertoire was sequenced with immunoSEQ multiplex PCR; TCRdb's copy has only in-frame clones and lacks some. The sample lists 18,000 or so clones, around 75% occurring once. The sample taken for sequencing was tumor tissue. The receptors shown here come from a human donor with high-grade serous ovarian cancer.

This clone has only one observation. V and J are TRBV5-1 and TRBJ2-3; 7 bases are shared with TRBD2. The germline CDR1 and CDR2 sequences are SGHRS and YFSETQ. The CDR3 spans 15 residues. V shed 2 bases and J 4 bases; nucleotides not matched to a gene: 7. The chain's CDR3 is CASSFYGGDADTQYF. In DNA, the CDR3 is TGCGCCAGCAGCTTTTATGGGGGGGATGCAGATACGCAGTATTTT.

This chain uses TRBV7-3 with TRBJ2-3; 12 positions agree with TRBD2. The germline V gene encodes CDR1 SGHTA and CDR2 FQGTGA. V shed 5 bases and J 7 bases; nucleotides not matched to a gene: 7. The CDR3 length is 15 residues. The CDR3 is CASSRTSGGTNTQYF. DNA of the CDR3: TGTGCCAGCAGCCGCACTAGCGGGGGGACGAATACGCAGTATTTT. Based on the CDR3 plus reference TRBV7-3 and TRBJ2-3, the full variable domain is GAGVSQTPSNKVTEKGKYVELRCDPISGHTALYWYRQSLGQGPEFLIYFQGTGAADDSGLPNDRFFAVRPEGSVSTLKIQRTERGDSAVYLCASSRTSGGTNTQYFGPGTRLTVL.

The rearrangement joins TRBV6-5 to TRBJ2-1; TRBD2 matches at 8 bases. The CDR3 length is 16 residues. Germline CDR1 and CDR2: MNHEY and SVGAGI. V lost 0 bases, J lost 2 bases, and 3 bases stayed unmatched. For the CDR3, the DNA is TGTGCCAGCAGTTACTCGAAAGCGGGAGCCTACAATGAGCAGTTCTTC. Its translation: CASSYSKAGAYNEQFF.

V gene TRBV5-1 combines with J gene TRBJ1-2; D may be TRBD1 (5 bases). Trimming removed 1 base from V and 8 bases from J, with 12 bases in between. CDR3 length: 13 amino acids. Germline-derived CDR1 and CDR2 are SGHRS and YFSETQ. CDR3: CASSLSQGRGYTF. The DNA of the CDR3 is TGCGCCAGCAGCTTGAGTCAGGGAAGGGGCTACACCTTC.

The J gene is TRBJ2-2, the V gene TRBV5-4, with TRBD2 identical over 14 bases. This CDR3 is 18 amino acids long. The germline V gene has CDR1 SGHNT and CDR2 YYREEE (reference sequence). Unmatched junction bases numbered 9, after V lost 4 bases and J lost 4 bases. The CDR3 nucleotides read TGTGCCAGCAGCCCCTACTCCGGGACTAGCGGGAGCACCGGGGAGCTGTTTTTT. This codes for CASSPYSGTSGSTGELFF.

This clone was picked up one time. The V call is TRBV5-4, the J call TRBJ2-1, with 9 bases aligning to TRBD2. J lost 4 bases, V lost 0 bases, and 11 bases had no gene match. The CDR3 covers 18 residues. The germline CDR1 and CDR2 sequences are SGHNT and YYREEE (reference sequence). The CDR3: CASSLAVLSGSSYNEQFF. The CDR3 DNA sequence: TGTGCCAGCAGCTTGGCCGTCCTTAGCGGGAGTTCATACAATGAGCAGTTCTTC.

The chain employs TRBV5-5 and TRBJ2-7, with 8 bases that match TRBD1. Trimming removed 4 bases from V and 4 bases from J; junction bases left unmatched: 7. The CDR3 is 14 amino acids. The germline V gene has CDR1 SGHKS and CDR2 YYEKEE (reference sequence). The CDR3 sequence: CASSADDRGYEQYF. CDR3 coding DNA: TGTGCCAGCAGCGCCGATGACAGGGGATACGAGCAGTACTTC.

This clone has only a few counts. The chain links TRBV19 to TRBJ2-1; no reliable D call. In germline, CDR1 is LNHDA, CDR2 SQIVND (reference sequence). This CDR3 has 13 residues. Between the trimmed V and J ends, which lost 3 bases and 4 bases, there was a span of 7 bases. This CDR3 is CASSIRPYNEQFF. Written as DNA, the CDR3 is TGTGCCAGTAGTATTAGGCCTTACAATGAGCAGTTCTTC.

In its sample, this clone was seen a few times. V gene TRBV6-4 combines with J gene TRBJ1-2; D gene unclear. CDR1 and CDR2 from the germline V gene are MRHNA and SNTAGT. This CDR3 comprises 15 residues. The V end was cut by 3 bases, the J end by 0 bases, with 11 bases between. The CDR3: CASSDGTEPNYGYTF. The CDR3 DNA reads TGTGCCAGCAGTGATGGTACAGAGCCTAACTATGGCTACACCTTC.

The count of this clone is one. This rearrangement joins TRBV5-1 to TRBJ2-1; 9 bases fit TRBD1. The V and J ends lost 4 bases and 7 bases, in that order; junction bases with no gene match: 9. CDR3 length: 15 amino acids. From germline, CDR1 is SGHRS and CDR2 YFSETQ. CDR3 protein: CASSDPGQGMNEQFF. CDR3 DNA sequence: TGCGCCAGCAGCGATCCGGGACAGGGCATGAATGAGCAGTTCTTC.

CDR3 protein: CASSSQGSRNTEAFF. CDR3 nucleotide sequence: TGTGCCAGCAGCTCCCAGGGGTCAAGGAACACTGAAGCTTTCTTT. The chain uses TRBV7-9 and TRBJ1-1; maybe TRBD1 (6 bases). V lost 4 bases, J lost 1 base, and 13 bases lay in between. The CDR3 loop spans 15 amino acids. From germline, CDR1 is SEHNR and CDR2 FQNEAQ (reference sequence). Full variable domain (outside the CDR3, taken from reference TRBV7-9 and TRBJ1-1): DTGVSQNPRHKITKRGQNVTFRCDPISEHNRLYWYRQTLGQGPEFLTYFQNEAQLEKSRLLSDRFSAERPKGSFSTLEIQRTEQGDSAMYLCASSSQGSRNTEAFFGQGTRLTVV.

The V and J genes are TRBV5-4 and TRBJ1-4, with 12 bases lining up with TRBD1. CDR1 and CDR2 from the germline V gene are SGHNT and YYREEE (reference sequence). CDR3 length: 15 amino acids. The ends lost 0 bases at V and 7 bases at J; junction bases unmatched: 1. In nucleotides, the CDR3 is TGTGCCAGCAGCTTGGGGGACAGGGGGCCTGAAAAACTGTTTTTT. Translated: CASSLGDRGPEKLFF.

This clone was observed a handful of times. V and J are TRBV20-1 and TRBJ1-1, with no clear D. The CDR3 loop spans 11 amino acids. In germline, CDR1 is DFQATT, CDR2 SNEGSKA (reference sequence). V lost 5 bases to trimming and J lost 0 bases, with 4 bases between them. The CDR3 protein is CSAFMNTEAFF. The CDR3 DNA follows: TGCAGTGCTTTCATGAACACTGAAGCTTTCTTT.

The chain carries TRBV27 and TRBJ2-3; TRBD2 aligns across 14 bases. Trimming removed 8 bases from V and 0 bases from J; junction bases left unmatched: 10. CDR3 length equals 18 residues. The V gene's germline CDR1 is MNHEY and CDR2 SMNVEV (reference sequence). CDR3 nucleotides: TGTGCCAGCCGGGGACTAGCGGGAGAATGGGCTAGCACAGATACGCAGTATTTT. Amino acid sequence: CASRGLAGEWASTDTQYF.

This chain connects TRBV7-8 to TRBJ2-3, with 7 nucleotides matching TRBD2. Germline trimming cut 5 bases from V and 6 bases from J; bases unmatched to any gene: 20. The germline gives CDR1 SGHVS, CDR2 FQNEAQ. The CDR3 spans 18 residues. The CDR3, as DNA: TGTGCCAGCAGCCCGACCGACTGGACCAGCGGGGCGGATGATACGCAGTATTTT. The encoded protein is CASSPTDWTSGADDTQYF.

The rearrangement joins TRBV7-2 to TRBJ2-7; 14 nucleotides align to TRBD2. CDR3 length: 15 residues. V gave up 5 bases and J gave up 4 bases; unmatched junction bases: 4. Germline V gene sequence: CDR1 SGHTA, CDR2 FQGNSA. This CDR3 is CASSPTSGRGYEQYF. The CDR3 DNA is TGTGCCAGCAGCCCGACTAGCGGGAGGGGATACGAGCAGTACTTC.

This chain uses TRBV28 with TRBJ1-2; 7 bases fit TRBD1. From germline, CDR1 is MDHEN and CDR2 SYDVKM. The CDR3 spans 13 residues. V lost 6 bases and J lost 3; bases outside the gene matches: 4. CDR3 nucleotide sequence: TGTGCCAGCAGATCTCAGGGGGACTATGGCTACACCTTC. It specifies CASRSQGDYGYTF.

The chain has TRBV5-1 and TRBJ2-5; 7 nucleotides agree with TRBD1. CDR3 length equals 16 residues. CDR1 is SGHRS, CDR2 YFSETQ, per germline. V lost 2 bases and J lost 1; bases outside the gene matches: 8. CDR3 in DNA: TGCGCCAGCAGCTTCACAGGGGAAGTTTCCCAAGAGACCCAGTACTTC. Protein product: CASSFTGEVSQETQYF.

V usage is TRBV27 and J usage is TRBJ2-1; 7 nucleotides agree with TRBD2. This CDR3 is 16 amino acids long. V was clipped by 4 bases and J by 0 bases; unmatched bases: 6. Germline CDR1 and CDR2: MNHEY and SMNVEV (reference sequence). CDR3 sequence (DNA): TGTGCCAGCAGTTCCCCAGCGGGGTCCTCCTACAATGAGCAGTTCTTC. This codes for CASSSPAGSSYNEQFF.

This clone was counted between two and nine times. The rearrangement joins TRBV28 to TRBJ1-5; D gene unclear. Trimming took 3 bases from V and 7 from J, leaving 10 bases between them. Germline CDR1 MDHEN, CDR2 SYDVKM. The CDR3 covers 13 residues. In nucleotides, the CDR3 is TGTGCCAGCAGTTTGACCGAAGGACAGCCCCAGCATTTT. Translated: CASSLTEGQPQHF.

The chain recombines TRBV25-1 with TRBJ1-2; TRBD1 agrees at 9 bases. CDR3 length: 15 amino acids. Germline loops: CDR1 MGHDK, CDR2 SYGVNS. V dropped 6 bases and J dropped 6; count of bases not matched to a gene: 11. The DNA for the CDR3 is TGTGCCAGCAGCAGTAGGACAGGGGTATTTAATGGCTACACCTTC. Amino acids: CASSSRTGVFNGYTF.

This clone was seen a handful of times. The V gene is TRBV19, the J gene TRBJ1-2; the D gene is possibly TRBD1 (5 bases). The germline V gene encodes CDR1 LNHDA and CDR2 SQIVND (reference sequence). V lost 10 bases and J 4 bases, leaving 10 bases between the germline ends. The CDR3 extends over 11 amino acids. DNA of the CDR3: TGTGCCACCAGGGAGGTCTATGGCTACACCTTC. Translated: CATREVYGYTF.

The chain carries TRBV7-3 and TRBJ2-1, with a possible D match to TRBD2 (6 bases). Looked up from germline, CDR1 is SGHTA and CDR2 is FQGTGA. With 1 base removed from V and 6 bases from J, the gap between germline ends came to 10 bases. The CDR3 length is 14 residues. CDR3 sequence: CASSLSGTLNEQFF. The CDR3 DNA is TGTGCCAGCAGCTTAAGCGGGACCCTCAATGAGCAGTTCTTC.

In DNA form, the CDR3 reads TGTGCCAGCTCACCCCCCGGGCAGGCTGCGAACACTGAAGCTTTCTTT. Encoded protein: CASSPPGQAANTEAFF. The chain joins TRBV18 to TRBJ1-1, with D hard to call. Germline CDR1 and CDR2: KGHSH and LQKENI. This CDR3 has 16 residues. V was pared by 3 bases and J by 1 base, with 15 bases between.

This clone was counted once. The gene calls are TRBV28 and TRBJ1-2; D is perhaps TRBD1 (5 bases). This CDR3 spans 12 amino acids. The V end was cut by 7 bases, the J end by 7 bases, with 13 bases between. CDR1 MDHEN and CDR2 SYDVKM come from the germline V gene. DNA for the CDR3: TGTGCCAGCACCATACTTGGGGCTGGCTACACCTTC. This sequence encodes CASTILGAGYTF.